This T cell receptor beta chain was observed in a study of shared clonotypes between healthy human individuals. CDR1 and CDR2 (germline): SGHTA, FQGNSA. The CDR3 spans 14 residues. Between the trimmed V and J ends, which lost 4 bases and 5 bases, there was a span of 14 bases. Sequencing was performed with immunoSEQ multiplex PCR; in TCRdb, only in-frame clones are kept and a portion is missing. The sample yields around 2,000,000 clones, about 93% seen once. Naive CD8 isolation took CD45RO-negative cells positively selected for CCR7 and excluded terminally differentiated effector memory CD45RA+ cells.

The sample comprised naive CD8+ T cells from PBMCs. The chain joins TRBV7-2 to TRBJ1-1; maybe TRBD1 (5 bases). The sequence derives from a man younger than 35 in good health. Some clones in this sample may be carry-over from other donors' samples. CDR3 in amino acids: CASSSLAGETEAFF. The DNA for the CDR3 is TGTGCCAGCAGCTCTCTGGCGGGGGAGACTGAAGCTTTCTTT.